A selection of T cell receptor beta chains follows, all from one sample in a study of shared clonotypes between healthy human individuals. Produced via immunoSEQ multiplex PCR; TCRdb's table is partial and in-frame only. Of millions of clones detected, 85% to 95% appear once; the ten largest clones hold about 0.39%. Sequencing was done on a sample of naive CD4+ T cells from PBMCs. Receptors originate from a man aged 18 to 29 in good health. Some clones in this sample may be carry-over from other donors' samples. The CDR3 runs from the conserved cysteine through the conserved F or W. Fields, in order: V gene, clone size, J gene, D gene, CDR3 protein, CDR3 DNA. The D gene is left open where the match is weak. For some rows the clone size is stated as once, few or many, or as a class when expanded; others skip it.

TRBV5-8	NA	TRBJ1-1	NA	CASSFGHTMNTEAFF	TGTGCCAGCAGCTTTGGCCATACAATGAACACTGAAGCTTTCTTT
TRBV9	few	TRBJ2-5	NA	CASSQGQETQYF	TGTGCCAGCAGCCAGGGGCAAGAGACCCAGTACTTC
TRBV30	NA	TRBJ2-7	TRBD1	CAWGRDRGSEQYF	TGTGCCTGGGGCCGGGACAGGGGATCCGAGCAGTACTTC
TRBV19	NA	TRBJ2-2	NA	CASLARHASTGELFF	TGTGCCAGTCTGGCGAGACACGCATCTACCGGGGAGCTGTTTTTT
TRBV5-1	NA	TRBJ2-1	NA	CASSSDRGSYNEQFF	TGCGCCAGCAGCTCCGACAGAGGCTCCTACAATGAGCAGTTCTTC
TRBV12-5	few	TRBJ1-1	NA	CASVQGLNTEAFF	TGTGCTAGTGTGCAGGGGCTCAACACTGAAGCTTTCTTT
TRBV14	NA	TRBJ2-6	NA	CASSQQLQGAGANVLTF	TGTGCCAGCAGCCAACAACTACAGGGAGCTGGGGCCAACGTCCTGACTTTC
TRBV27	NA	TRBJ2-2	NA	CASSSLRGPTGELFF	TGTGCCAGCAGTTCCCTGCGGGGACCAACCGGGGAGCTGTTTTTT
TRBV19	NA	TRBJ1-2	TRBD1	CASSSQMTGYLGYTF	TGTGCCAGTAGTTCCCAAATGACAGGGTATCTCGGCTACACCTTC
TRBV5-1	NA	TRBJ2-1	NA	CASSPEGLAGYSNEQFF	TGCGCCAGCAGCCCGGAGGGTCTGGCGGGATACTCAAATGAGCAGTTCTTC
TRBV5-1	few	TRBJ2-5	TRBD1	CASSHGQGQETQYF	TGCGCCAGCAGCCACGGACAGGGCCAAGAGACCCAGTACTTC
TRBV4-1	NA	TRBJ1-6	NA	CASSQVWGVPLHF	TGCGCCAGCAGCCAAGTTTGGGGGGTACCCCTCCACTTT
TRBV6-5	NA	TRBJ1-4	NA	CASRTVPTNEKLFF	TGTGCCAGCAGGACGGTTCCTACTAATGAAAAACTGTTTTTT
TRBV7-9	NA	TRBJ1-5	NA	CASSLGGINQPQHF	TGTGCCAGCAGCTTAGGAGGGATTAATCAGCCCCAGCATTTT
TRBV30	NA	TRBJ2-2	NA	CAWSGPPNSRGLFF	TGTGCCTGGAGTGGCCCGCCTAATTCTCGAGGGCTGTTTTTT
TRBV18	NA	TRBJ1-2	NA	CASSPPGQDYGYTF	TGTGCCAGCTCACCGCCGGGACAAGACTATGGCTACACCTTC
TRBV18	NA	TRBJ2-3	TRBD2	CASSLQAGLTDTQYF	TGTGCCAGCTCACTACAAGCGGGACTGACAGATACGCAGTATTTT
TRBV7-2	NA	TRBJ2-1	NA	CASSLAYEQFF	TGTGCCAGCAGCTTAGCCTATGAGCAGTTCTTC
TRBV7-2	NA	TRBJ2-5	TRBD2	CASRRGIGRGDGTQYF	TGTGCCAGCCGCCGGGGAATTGGACGGGGGGACGGGACCCAGTACTTC
TRBV28	NA	TRBJ2-2	NA	CASSFRPNAGELFF	TGTGCCAGCAGTTTCAGGCCCAACGCGGGGGAGCTGTTTTTT
TRBV6-1	once	TRBJ2-7	TRBD1	CASSSKGAARNEQYF	TGTGCCAGCAGCAGCAAGGGGGCGGCTCGGAACGAGCAGTACTTC
TRBV7-2	NA	TRBJ1-1	TRBD1	CASSPGQGDTEAFF	TGTGCCAGCAGCCCCGGACAGGGAGACACTGAAGCTTTCTTT
TRBV28	NA	TRBJ2-3	TRBD2	CASSTSGRGLDTQYF	TGTGCCAGCAGCACTAGCGGGAGAGGTCTAGATACGCAGTATTTT
TRBV28	once	TRBJ2-7	TRBD2	CASRDGTSGLQYF	TGTGCCAGCAGAGATGGGACTAGCGGATTACAGTACTTC
TRBV2	NA	TRBJ2-1	TRBD2	CASGLPTSGRGEQFF	TGTGCCAGCGGGTTGCCGACTAGCGGACGGGGTGAGCAGTTCTTC
TRBV19	NA	TRBJ2-3	TRBD2	CASSFRQSGNTQYF	TGTGCCAGTAGTTTCCGACAGAGCGGGAATACGCAGTATTTT
TRBV5-6	NA	TRBJ2-1	NA	CASSLSPESYNEQFF	TGTGCCAGCAGCTTGAGTCCCGAGTCCTACAATGAGCAGTTCTTC
TRBV7-8	few	TRBJ1-2	NA	CASSLRTGYRGYTF	TGTGCCAGCAGCTTACGAACAGGCTACCGTGGCTACACCTTC
TRBV11-3	NA	TRBJ1-3	NA	CASSSGVSGNTIYF	TGTGCCAGCAGCTCCGGGGTCTCTGGAAACACCATATATTTT
TRBV4-2	NA	TRBJ2-7	NA	CASSQVDGGLYEQYF	TGTGCCAGCAGCCAAGTGGACGGGGGCCTCTACGAGCAGTACTTC
TRBV7-7	NA	TRBJ1-2	NA	CASSLDLGGTYSSPRWGYTF	TGTGCCAGCAGCTTAGACCTGGGAGGGACATACTCATCCCCCCGATGGGGCTACACCTTC
TRBV7-8	NA	TRBJ2-3	NA	CASSLALGGTQYF	TGTGCCAGCAGCTTAGCCCTAGGGGGTACGCAGTATTTT
TRBV19	few	TRBJ1-2	NA	CASSIRGQGNYGYTF	TGTGCCAGTAGTATAAGAGGTCAGGGGAACTATGGCTACACCTTC
TRBV6-5	once	TRBJ2-7	NA	CASSYSGQFYEQYF	TGTGCCAGCAGTTACTCGGGACAATTCTACGAGCAGTACTTC